These T cell receptor beta chains were read from a single sample in a study of blood T cell repertoires in COVID-19. Clones were sequenced by immunoSEQ multiplex PCR, and TCRdb holds only the in-frame ones, with some missing. The sample consists of roughly 150,000 clones, approximately 95% of them appearing once. Sequenced input: peripheral blood. Receptors were obtained from a woman aged 55 to 70 with COVID-19, enrolled during active disease. CDR3s include the opening cysteine and the closing phenylalanine or tryptophan. The D gene is left open where the match is weak. For some rows the clone size is stated as once, few or many, or as a class when expanded; others skip it.

14 | TRBJ1-1 | NA | NA | TRBV9 | CASSRGQVERLAFF | TGTGCCAGCAGCCGCGGGCAGGTTGAGAGGCTAGCTTTCTTT
17 | TRBJ1-1 | NA | NA | TRBV7-2 | CASSLKLSTGLGTEAFF | TGTGCCAGCAGCTTAAAATTGTCGACAGGACTCGGCACTGAAGCTTTCTTT
13 | TRBJ1-1 | NA | NA | TRBV6-2/TRBV6-3 | CASSNMRNTEAFF | TGTGCCAGCAGTAATATGCGCAACACTGAAGCTTTCTTT
13 | TRBJ2-5 | NA | NA | TRBV4-1 | CASSQGPQETQYF | TGCGCCAGCAGCCAAGGGCCCCAAGAGACCCAGTACTTC
12 | TRBJ1-5 | few | NA | TRBV5-1 | CASSSSYQPQHF | TGCGCCAGCAGCTCCTCTTATCAGCCCCAGCATTTT
15 | TRBJ1-1 | NA | TRBD1 | TRBV15 | CATSVTGGTGTEAFF | TGTGCCACCAGCGTAACAGGGGGCACGGGCACTGAAGCTTTCTTT
15 | TRBJ2-2 | NA | TRBD1 | TRBV19 | CASSMGQINTGELFF | TGTGCCAGTAGTATGGGACAGATAAACACCGGGGAGCTGTTTTTT
14 | TRBJ1-1 | NA | NA | TRBV6-5 | CASRQSTANTEAFF | TGTGCCAGCAGACAATCGACAGCGAACACTGAAGCTTTCTTT
14 | TRBJ2-1 | once | TRBD2 | TRBV2 | CAVGSGLITEEQFF | TGTGCCGTTGGCTCGGGACTAATAACAGAGGAGCAGTTCTTC
14 | TRBJ1-4 | once | NA | TRBV6-6 | CASSYGALNEKLFF | TGTGCCAGCAGTTATGGGGCACTTAATGAAAAACTGTTTTTT
13 | TRBJ1-2 | NA | NA | TRBV5-1 | CASSLEQVGGYTF | TGCGCCAGCAGCTTGGAACAGGTTGGCGGCTACACCTTC
12 | TRBJ1-2 | NA | NA | TRBV3-1/TRBV3-2 | CASSQERGPVTF | TGTGCCAGCAGCCAGGAGCGGGGGCCGGTGACCTTC
15 | TRBJ1-5 | NA | TRBD1 | TRBV4-3 | CASGAGTGNNQPQHF | TGCGCCAGCGGTGCCGGGACAGGGAATAATCAGCCCCAGCATTTT
13 | TRBJ1-2 | NA | NA | TRBV30 | CAWRRGGNDGYTF | TGTGCCTGGAGACGGGGTGGGAATGATGGCTACACCTTC
14 | TRBJ2-7 | once | TRBD2 | TRBV6-6 | CASSPVRVGGEQYF | TGTGCCAGCAGTCCAGTCAGGGTCGGGGGGGAGCAGTACTTC
16 | TRBJ1-3 | NA | NA | TRBV5-1 | CASSFEGPGGGNTIYF | TGCGCCAGCAGCTTCGAGGGTCCAGGAGGTGGAAACACCATATATTTT
12 | TRBJ1-6 | NA | NA | TRBV19 | CASRTSNSPLHF | TGTGCCAGTAGGACAAGTAATTCACCCCTCCACTTT
12 | TRBJ2-5 | NA | NA | TRBV12-3/TRBV12-4 | CASSLRQETQYF | TGTGCCAGCAGTTTACGCCAAGAGACCCAGTACTTC
16 | TRBJ1-1 | NA | TRBD1 | TRBV5-1 | CASSRARDRGYTEAFF | TGCGCCAGCAGCCGCGCCCGGGACAGGGGCTACACTGAAGCTTTCTTT
15 | TRBJ2-3 | NA | TRBD2 | TRBV6-2/TRBV6-3 | CASSRRGVITDTQYF | TGTGCCAGCAGTAGGCGGGGGGTTATCACAGATACGCAGTATTTT
14 | TRBJ2-5 | NA | NA | TRBV5-4 | CASSFFRRQETQYF | TGTGCCAGCAGTTTCTTTAGGAGGCAAGAGACCCAGTACTTC
13 | TRBJ2-7 | NA | NA | TRBV7-2 | CASSYAGLYEQYF | TGTGCCAGCAGCTATGCAGGGCTATACGAGCAGTACTTC
16 | TRBJ1-6 | NA | TRBD1 | TRBV18 | CASSPPGTGGLMPLHF | TGTGCCAGCTCACCACCTGGGACAGGGGGCCTTATGCCCCTCCACTTT
15 | TRBJ1-1 | NA | NA | TRBV2 | CASSEESGLNTEAFF | TGTGCCAGCAGTGAAGAGTCAGGGCTAAACACTGAAGCTTTCTTT
15 | TRBJ1-2 | NA | TRBD1 | TRBV6-1 | CASSETGTGWDGYTF | TGTGCCAGCAGTGAAACAGGGACAGGGTGGGATGGCTACACCTTC
15 | TRBJ2-1 | NA | TRBD1 | TRBV5-4 | CASSPGTGDYNEQFF | TGTGCCAGCAGCCCCGGGACAGGGGACTACAATGAGCAGTTCTTC
14 | TRBJ1-1 | NA | NA | TRBV7-8 | CASSLGLMSTEAFF | TGTGCCAGCAGCTTAGGATTAATGAGCACTGAAGCTTTTTTT
14 | TRBJ1-6 | NA | NA | TRBV5-4 | CASSLAVPGSPLHF | TGTGCCAGCAGCTTGGCGGTCCCAGGTTCACCCCTCCACTTT
14 | TRBJ2-7 | NA | NA | TRBV7-2 | CASSSTTAGHQQYF | TGTGCCAGCAGCTCGACGACAGCAGGGCATCAGCAGTACTTC
17 | TRBJ2-3 | NA | TRBD2 | TRBV9 | CASSVGASGDGTDTQYF | TGTGCCAGCAGCGTAGGCGCTAGCGGGGATGGCACAGATACGCAGTATTTT
14 | TRBJ1-1 | NA | NA | TRBV6-5 | CASTRSGRGYEAFF | TGTGCCAGCACCCGAAGTGGTCGGGGGTATGAAGCTTTCTTT
15 | TRBJ1-2 | NA | NA | TRBV6-5 | CASSYRVGGNYGYTF | TGTGCCAGCAGTTACAGGGTGGGGGGGAACTATGGCTACACCTTC
15 | TRBJ1-6 | once | TRBD1 | TRBV18 | CASSPVTGQNSPLHF | TGTGCCAGCTCACCCGTGACAGGGCAAAATTCACCCCTCCACTTT
15 | TRBJ2-2 | NA | TRBD2 | TRBV3-1/TRBV3-2 | CASSQGLADTGELFF | TGTGCCAGCAGCCAGGGACTAGCGGACACCGGGGAGCTGTTTTTT
16 | TRBJ2-1 | NA | TRBD2 | TRBV6-5 | CASSSGLAGVYNEQFF | TGTGCCAGCAGTTCGGGACTAGCGGGGGTCTACAATGAGCAGTTCTTC
14 | TRBJ1-2 | NA | TRBD1 | TRBV27 | CASKGTGGIYGYTF | TGTGCCAGCAAGGGGACAGGGGGCATCTATGGCTACACCTTC
15 | TRBJ2-7 | NA | NA | TRBV7-6 | CASSLAGDTQGEQYF | TGTGCCAGCAGCTTAGCGGGGGACACCCAGGGTGAGCAGTACTTC
12 | TRBJ1-5 | NA | NA | TRBV12-3/TRBV12-4 | CASSFSGEGSHF | TGTGCCAGCAGTTTTTCTGGAGAGGGATCCCATTTT
15 | TRBJ1-6 | once | TRBD1 | TRBV19 | CASMQRQGDLSPLHF | TGTGCCAGTATGCAAAGACAGGGCGATCTTTCACCCCTCCACTTT
14 | TRBJ2-5 | NA | NA | TRBV29-1 | CSVVSTRGQETQYF | TGCAGCGTTGTCAGTACGCGGGGTCAAGAGACCCAGTACTTC
15 | TRBJ2-4 | once | NA | TRBV5-1 | CASSRGHGEVVIQYF | TGCGCCAGCAGCCGAGGACACGGGGAGGTGGTCATTCAGTACTTC
15 | TRBJ1-2 | NA | TRBD1 | TRBV18 | CASSPGQGPRGGYTF | TGTGCCAGCTCCCCGGGACAGGGCCCGAGAGGTGGCTACACCTTC
15 | TRBJ1-4 | NA | TRBD1 | TRBV9 | CASSVGGTGREKLFF | TGTGCCAGCAGCGTAGGTGGGACAGGGCGTGAAAAACTGTTTTTT
18 | TRBJ2-3 | NA | TRBD2 | TRBV19 | CASSARLAGALSTDTQYF | TGTGCCAGTAGTGCCCGACTAGCGGGGGCCCTGAGCACAGATACGCAGTATTTT
19 | TRBJ1-6 | NA | TRBD1 | TRBV19 | CASKMTGGDFISYNSPLHF | TGTGCCAGTAAAATGACAGGGGGCGATTTTATTTCCTATAATTCACCCCTCCACTTT